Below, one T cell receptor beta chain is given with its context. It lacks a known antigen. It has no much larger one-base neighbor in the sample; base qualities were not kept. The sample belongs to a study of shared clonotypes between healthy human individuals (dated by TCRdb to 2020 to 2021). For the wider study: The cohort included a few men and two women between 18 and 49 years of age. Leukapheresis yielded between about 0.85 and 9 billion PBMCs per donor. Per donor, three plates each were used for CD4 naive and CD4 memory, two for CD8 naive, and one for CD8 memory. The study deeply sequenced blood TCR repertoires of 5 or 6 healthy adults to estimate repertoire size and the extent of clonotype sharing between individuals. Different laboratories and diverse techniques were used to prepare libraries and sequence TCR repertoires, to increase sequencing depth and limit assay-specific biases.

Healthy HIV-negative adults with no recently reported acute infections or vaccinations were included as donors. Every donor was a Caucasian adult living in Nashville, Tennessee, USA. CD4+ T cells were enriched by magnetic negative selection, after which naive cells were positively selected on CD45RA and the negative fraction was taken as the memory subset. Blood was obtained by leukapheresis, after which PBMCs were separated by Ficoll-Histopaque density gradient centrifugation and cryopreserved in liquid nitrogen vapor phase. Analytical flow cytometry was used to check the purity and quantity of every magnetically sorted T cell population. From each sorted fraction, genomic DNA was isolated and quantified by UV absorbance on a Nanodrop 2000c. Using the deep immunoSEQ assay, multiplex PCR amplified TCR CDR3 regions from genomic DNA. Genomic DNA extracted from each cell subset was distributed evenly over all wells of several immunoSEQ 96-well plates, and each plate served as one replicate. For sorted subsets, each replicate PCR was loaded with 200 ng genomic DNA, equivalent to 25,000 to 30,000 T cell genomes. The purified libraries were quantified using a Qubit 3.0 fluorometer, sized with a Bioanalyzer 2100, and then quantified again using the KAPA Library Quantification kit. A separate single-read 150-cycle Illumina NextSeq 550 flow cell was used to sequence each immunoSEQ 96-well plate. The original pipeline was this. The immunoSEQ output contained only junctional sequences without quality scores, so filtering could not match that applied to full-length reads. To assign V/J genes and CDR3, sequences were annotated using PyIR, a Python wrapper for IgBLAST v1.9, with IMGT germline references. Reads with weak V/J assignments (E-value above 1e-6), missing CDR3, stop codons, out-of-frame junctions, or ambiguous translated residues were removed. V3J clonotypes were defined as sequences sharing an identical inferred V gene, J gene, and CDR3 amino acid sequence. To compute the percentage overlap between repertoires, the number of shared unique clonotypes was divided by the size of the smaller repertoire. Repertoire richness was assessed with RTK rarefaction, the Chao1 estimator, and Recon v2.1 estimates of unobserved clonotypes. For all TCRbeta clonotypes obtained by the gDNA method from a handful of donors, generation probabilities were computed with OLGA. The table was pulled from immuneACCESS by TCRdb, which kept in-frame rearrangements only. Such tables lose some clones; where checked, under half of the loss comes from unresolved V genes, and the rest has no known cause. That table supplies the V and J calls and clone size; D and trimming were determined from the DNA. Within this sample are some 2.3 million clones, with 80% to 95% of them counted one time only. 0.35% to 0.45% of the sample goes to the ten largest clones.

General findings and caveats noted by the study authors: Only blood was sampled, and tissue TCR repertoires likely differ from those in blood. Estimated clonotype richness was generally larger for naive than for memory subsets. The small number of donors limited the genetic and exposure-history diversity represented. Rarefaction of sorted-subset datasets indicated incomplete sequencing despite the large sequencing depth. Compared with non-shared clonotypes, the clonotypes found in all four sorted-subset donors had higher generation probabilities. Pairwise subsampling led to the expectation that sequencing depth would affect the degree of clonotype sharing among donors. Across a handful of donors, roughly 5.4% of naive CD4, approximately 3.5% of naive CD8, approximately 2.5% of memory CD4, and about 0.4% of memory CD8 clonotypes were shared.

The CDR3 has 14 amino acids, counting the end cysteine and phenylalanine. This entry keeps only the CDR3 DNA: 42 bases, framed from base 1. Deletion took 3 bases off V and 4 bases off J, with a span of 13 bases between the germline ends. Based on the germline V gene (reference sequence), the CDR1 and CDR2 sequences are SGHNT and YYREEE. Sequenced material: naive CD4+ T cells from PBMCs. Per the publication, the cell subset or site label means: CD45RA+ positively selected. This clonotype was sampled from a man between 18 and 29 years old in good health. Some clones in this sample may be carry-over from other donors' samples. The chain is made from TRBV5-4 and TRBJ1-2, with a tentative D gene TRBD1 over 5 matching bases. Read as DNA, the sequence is TGTGCCAGCAGCTATGGGGGGAGTGGCTATGGCTACACCTTC. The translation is CASSYGGSGYGYTF.